Listed below are T cell receptor beta chains from one sample, sequenced in a study of CD8+ T cells in alopecia areata. Repertoires were generated with immunoSEQ multiplex PCR, while TCRdb's copy carries only in-frame clones and drops some. The table includes 190,000 or so clones, 55% to 70% detected once. Material: CD4+ T cells sorted from blood, obtained at week 24, from a patient treated with tofacitinib. These receptors all come from a human donor with alopecia areata. Both conserved end residues are part of each CDR3. The D gene is left open where the match is weak. Clone sizes are given selectively: once, few, many, or a class where the clone is expanded.

CDR3 protein: CSVGQGAGANVLTF
CDR3 DNA: TGCAGCGTTGGACAGGGGGCCGGGGCCAACGTCCTGACTTTC
V gene: TRBV29-1
J gene: TRBJ2-6
CDR3 length: 14
clone size: once
D gene: TRBD1

CDR3 protein: CSARLGSYNSPLHF
CDR3 DNA: TGCAGCGCACGGCTTGGCTCCTATAATTCACCCCTCCACTTT
V gene: TRBV29-1
J gene: TRBJ1-6
CDR3 length: 14
clone size: -
D gene: -

CDR3 protein: CASSQRQGSYNEQFF
CDR3 DNA: TGCGCCAGCAGCCAACGACAGGGCTCCTACAATGAGCAGTTCTTC
V gene: TRBV4-1
J gene: TRBJ2-1
CDR3 length: 15
clone size: -
D gene: TRBD1

CDR3 protein: CASVVPGANVLTF
CDR3 DNA: TGTGCCAGCGTAGTTCCCGGGGCCAACGTCCTGACTTTC
V gene: TRBV7-2
J gene: TRBJ2-6
CDR3 length: 13
clone size: -
D gene: -

CDR3 protein: CATSRDLAGAREQYF
CDR3 DNA: TGTGCCACCAGCAGAGATCTGGCGGGAGCGCGAGAGCAGTACTTC
V gene: TRBV15
J gene: TRBJ2-7
CDR3 length: 15
clone size: -
D gene: TRBD2

CDR3 protein: CAISVDRVNSPLHF
CDR3 DNA: TGTGCCATCAGCGTGGACAGAGTTAATTCACCCCTCCACTTT
V gene: TRBV10-3
J gene: TRBJ1-6
CDR3 length: 14
clone size: once
D gene: -

CDR3 protein: CASNSGLAGAEQYF
CDR3 DNA: TGTGCCAGCAACTCCGGACTAGCGGGAGCGGAGCAGTACTTC
V gene: TRBV6-5
J gene: TRBJ2-7
CDR3 length: 14
clone size: few
D gene: TRBD2

CDR3 protein: CASSLDRVGNTIYF
CDR3 DNA: TGTGCCAGCAGCTTGGACAGGGTTGGAAACACCATATATTTT
V gene: TRBV5-4
J gene: TRBJ1-3
CDR3 length: 14
clone size: -
D gene: -

CDR3 protein: CASSQGAAQETQYF
CDR3 DNA: TGCGCCAGCAGCCAAGGGGCAGCTCAAGAGACCCAGTACTTC
V gene: TRBV4-1
J gene: TRBJ2-5
CDR3 length: 14
clone size: -
D gene: -

CDR3 protein: CASSSPGQGAYGANVLTF
CDR3 DNA: TGTGCCAGCAGCTCACCGGGACAGGGGGCTTATGGGGCCAACGTCCTGACTTTC
V gene: TRBV7-2
J gene: TRBJ2-6
CDR3 length: 18
clone size: few
D gene: TRBD1

CDR3 protein: CASSSHTVVGQYF
CDR3 DNA: TGTGCCAGCAGCTCTCATACAGTAGTAGGGCAGTACTTC
V gene: TRBV7-2
J gene: TRBJ2-7
CDR3 length: 13
clone size: -
D gene: -

CDR3 protein: CASSRERGNTIYF
CDR3 DNA: TGTGCCAGCAGCCGGGAAAGAGGAAACACCATATATTTT
V gene: TRBV6-5
J gene: TRBJ1-3
CDR3 length: 13
clone size: -
D gene: -

CDR3 protein: CASSLQSGQPQHF
CDR3 DNA: TGTGCCAGCAGCTTGCAATCCGGGCAGCCCCAGCATTTT
V gene: TRBV5-4
J gene: TRBJ1-5
CDR3 length: 13
clone size: few
D gene: -

CDR3 protein: CASSSAEGPYNEQFF
CDR3 DNA: TGTGCCAGCAGCAGCGCGGAGGGCCCCTACAATGAGCAGTTCTTC
V gene: TRBV9
J gene: TRBJ2-1
CDR3 length: 15
clone size: -
D gene: -

CDR3 protein: CASSLTVDGYEQYF
CDR3 DNA: TGTGCCAGCAGCTTGACAGTGGACGGATACGAGCAGTACTTC
V gene: TRBV5-4
J gene: TRBJ2-7
CDR3 length: 14
clone size: -
D gene: -

CDR3 protein: CASTTSGWTGELFF
CDR3 DNA: TGTGCCAGCACGACTAGCGGTTGGACCGGGGAGCTGTTTTTT
V gene: TRBV2
J gene: TRBJ2-2
CDR3 length: 14
clone size: -
D gene: TRBD2

CDR3 protein: CASSQYREGDTQYF
CDR3 DNA: TGTGCCAGCAGCCAGTATCGGGAGGGAGATACGCAGTATTTT
V gene: TRBV14
J gene: TRBJ2-3
CDR3 length: 14
clone size: medium-sized
D gene: TRBD2

CDR3 protein: CAIRQVGHTEAFF
CDR3 DNA: TGTGCCATACGACAGGTGGGACACACTGAAGCTTTCTTT
V gene: TRBV6-6
J gene: TRBJ1-1
CDR3 length: 13
clone size: -
D gene: -

CDR3 protein: CAITNTPGSSGANVLTF
CDR3 DNA: TGTGCCATCACCAATACACCGGGATCGTCTGGGGCCAACGTCCTGACTTTC
V gene: TRBV30
J gene: TRBJ2-6
CDR3 length: 17
clone size: -
D gene: -

CDR3 protein: CASSPRTGVAGNTIYF
CDR3 DNA: TGTGCCAGTAGTCCGCGGACGGGAGTTGCTGGAAACACCATATATTTT
V gene: TRBV19
J gene: TRBJ1-3
CDR3 length: 16
clone size: -
D gene: -

CDR3 protein: CAWSPYQETQYF
CDR3 DNA: TGTGCCTGGAGTCCCTACCAAGAGACCCAGTACTTC
V gene: TRBV30
J gene: TRBJ2-5
CDR3 length: 12
clone size: -
D gene: -

CDR3 protein: CASSSGGSYGYTF
CDR3 DNA: TGTGCCAGCAGTTCCGGGGGCTCCTATGGCTACACCTTC
V gene: TRBV7-6
J gene: TRBJ1-2
CDR3 length: 13
clone size: -
D gene: -

CDR3 protein: CASSRTNTGELFF
CDR3 DNA: TGTGCCAGCAGTCGTACGAACACCGGGGAGCTGTTTTTT
V gene: TRBV27
J gene: TRBJ2-2
CDR3 length: 13
clone size: -
D gene: -

CDR3 protein: CASSPNTEETQYF
CDR3 DNA: TGTGCCAGCTCACCGAACACGGAAGAGACCCAGTACTTC
V gene: TRBV18
J gene: TRBJ2-5
CDR3 length: 13
clone size: -
D gene: -

CDR3 protein: CASRADTGELFF
CDR3 DNA: TGTGCCAGCAGGGCTGACACCGGGGAGCTGTTTTTT
V gene: TRBV6-5
J gene: TRBJ2-2
CDR3 length: 12
clone size: few
D gene: -

CDR3 protein: CASSPPPQRSSYEQYF
CDR3 DNA: TGTGCCAGCAGCCCTCCTCCGCAGCGGAGCTCCTACGAGCAGTACTTC
V gene: TRBV7-2
J gene: TRBJ2-7
CDR3 length: 16
clone size: few
D gene: -

CDR3 protein: CASSPGNEQFF
CDR3 DNA: TGTGCCAGCAGTCCAGGGAATGAGCAGTTCTTC
V gene: TRBV2
J gene: TRBJ2-1
CDR3 length: 11
clone size: few
D gene: -

CDR3 protein: CASVQGLAGGNEQFF
CDR3 DNA: TGTGCCAGCGTTCAAGGACTAGCGGGGGGCAATGAGCAGTTCTTC
V gene: TRBV27
J gene: TRBJ2-1
CDR3 length: 15
clone size: once
D gene: TRBD2

CDR3 protein: CASSQIGYEQYF
CDR3 DNA: TGCGCCAGCAGCCAAATAGGTTACGAGCAGTACTTC
V gene: TRBV5-1
J gene: TRBJ2-7
CDR3 length: 12
clone size: once
D gene: -

CDR3 protein: CASSRVDRGNGYTF
CDR3 DNA: TGCGCCAGCAGCCGGGTCGACAGGGGGAATGGCTACACCTTC
V gene: TRBV4-1
J gene: TRBJ1-2
CDR3 length: 14
clone size: -
D gene: TRBD1

CDR3 protein: CASKLSGVLNSPLHF
CDR3 DNA: TGTGCCAGCAAACTCTCAGGGGTATTAAATTCACCCCTCCACTTT
V gene: TRBV2
J gene: TRBJ1-6
CDR3 length: 15
clone size: -
D gene: -

CDR3 protein: CASSLQSYGYTF
CDR3 DNA: TGCGCCAGCAGCCTCCAGAGTTATGGCTACACCTTC
V gene: TRBV5-1
J gene: TRBJ1-2
CDR3 length: 12
clone size: -
D gene: -

CDR3 protein: CASSVGATQETQYF
CDR3 DNA: TGTGCCAGCAGCGTAGGGGCCACACAAGAGACCCAGTACTTC
V gene: TRBV9
J gene: TRBJ2-5
CDR3 length: 14
clone size: -
D gene: -

CDR3 protein: CASMVSALSYEQYF
CDR3 DNA: TGTGCCAGCATGGTTAGCGCCTTGTCCTACGAGCAGTACTTC
V gene: TRBV6-6
J gene: TRBJ2-7
CDR3 length: 14
clone size: -
D gene: -

CDR3 protein: CASSRKPGGDSYNEQFF
CDR3 DNA: TGCGCCAGCAGCCGTAAGCCAGGGGGCGACTCCTACAATGAGCAGTTCTTC
V gene: TRBV4-1
J gene: TRBJ2-1
CDR3 length: 17
clone size: few
D gene: TRBD1

CDR3 protein: CSVDGTEAFF
CDR3 DNA: TGCAGCGTCGATGGCACTGAAGCTTTCTTT
V gene: TRBV29-1
J gene: TRBJ1-1
CDR3 length: 10
clone size: -
D gene: -

CDR3 protein: CASSLTAYEQYF
CDR3 DNA: TGTGCCAGCAGCTTAACTGCTTACGAGCAGTACTTC
V gene: TRBV7-9
J gene: TRBJ2-7
CDR3 length: 12
clone size: -
D gene: -

CDR3 protein: CASSISDSSYEQYF
CDR3 DNA: TGTGCCAGTAGTATCTCGGACAGCTCCTACGAGCAGTACTTC
V gene: TRBV19
J gene: TRBJ2-7
CDR3 length: 14
clone size: -
D gene: -

CDR3 protein: CSVAVDIAYEQYF
CDR3 DNA: TGCAGCGTTGCGGTAGACATCGCCTACGAGCAGTACTTC
V gene: TRBV29-1
J gene: TRBJ2-7
CDR3 length: 13
clone size: few
D gene: -

CDR3 protein: CASNLRGGEQYF
CDR3 DNA: TGTGCCAGCAACTTAAGAGGGGGCGAGCAGTACTTC
V gene: TRBV5-6
J gene: TRBJ2-7
CDR3 length: 12
clone size: -
D gene: -